This record covers a single TCR beta chain. This receptor's antigen is unknown. No much larger clone is present one base from it, and per-base qualities are unavailable. These data belong to a study of shared clonotypes between healthy human individuals (dated by TCRdb to the early 2020s). For the wider study: The cohort comprised two women and a few men aged 18 to 49 years. To estimate repertoire size and how much clonotype sharing occurs between individuals, the study deeply sequenced the blood TCR repertoires of five or six healthy adults. Different laboratories and diverse techniques were used to prepare libraries and sequence TCR repertoires, to increase sequencing depth and limit assay-specific biases. Per donor, leukapheresis produced somewhere between about 0.9 and 9.5 billion PBMCs.

Using the deep immunoSEQ assay, multiplex PCR amplified TCR CDR3 regions from genomic DNA. Extracted genomic DNA from each cell subset was distributed evenly across all wells of several immunoSEQ 96-well plates, and each plate was treated as a replicate. For unsorted PBMC, 300 ng of genomic DNA, equivalent to approximately 30,000 T cell genomes, went into each replicate PCR. Ten immunoSEQ deep assay plates were used to sequence the unsorted PBMC genomic DNA. The purified libraries were quantified using a Qubit 3.0 fluorometer, sized with a Bioanalyzer 2100, and then quantified again using the KAPA Library Quantification kit. Each immunoSEQ 96-well plate was sequenced on its own single-read 150-cycle Illumina NextSeq 550 flow cell. Per the source publication's procedure: Because the immunoSEQ output held only junctional sequences and lacked quality scores, the filtering could not match the filtering applied to full-length reads. To assign V/J genes and CDR3, sequences were annotated against IMGT germline references using PyIR, a Python wrapper for IgBLAST v1.9. Reads with weak V/J assignments (E-value above 1e-6), missing CDR3, stop codons, out-of-frame junctions, or ambiguous translated residues were removed. A V3J clonotype was defined by an identical inferred V gene, J gene, and CDR3 amino acid sequence. Percentage overlap between repertoires was computed as shared unique clonotypes divided by the size of the smaller repertoire. RTK rarefaction, the Chao1 estimator, and Recon v2.1 estimates of unobserved clonotypes were used to assess repertoire richness. TCRdb re-hosts the immuneACCESS table, in-frame sequences only. Its copies lack some clones; in the studies checked, an unresolved V gene accounts for under half of them, and the cause for the rest is not known. V and J calls and clone size are copied from that table; D and trimming were computed from the DNA. This sample has 400,000 to 550,000 clones in its table, and 65% to 80% of those were observed once. The ten largest clones capture less than 15% of the sample.

The donors were healthy, HIV-negative adults with no recently reported acute infections or vaccinations. Every donor was a Caucasian adult living in Nashville, Tennessee, USA. In the unsorted samples, some 94 million PBMCs were counted, and genomic DNA was extracted using the QIAamp DNA Blood Mini kit. Blood was obtained by leukapheresis, after which PBMCs were separated by Ficoll-Histopaque density gradient centrifugation and cryopreserved in liquid nitrogen vapor phase. On the study overall, not on this receptor specifically: Because the study included a small number of donors, the genetic and exposure-history diversity represented was limited. Sampling was restricted to blood, and TCR repertoires in tissue are likely to differ from TCR repertoires in blood. Pairwise subsampling led to the expectation that sequencing depth would affect the degree of clonotype sharing among donors.

The CDR3 has 12 amino acids, counting the end cysteine and phenylalanine. Only the CDR3 DNA is retained, 36 bases long and in frame from the first base. V is pared back by 5 bases and J by 5 bases, with 10 bases lying between the germline termini. From a lookup of the germline V gene, CDR1 and CDR2 are SGHTA and FQGNSA. This TCR came from a woman aged 40 to 49 in good health. Some clones in this sample may be carry-over from other donors' samples. The sequence joins TRBV7-2 to TRBJ2-7; the D segment cannot be called with confidence. Input material: PBMCs. The CDR3 sequence is CASSNRRNEQYF. The base sequence is TGTGCCAGCAGCAACAGACGAAACGAGCAGTACTTC.